This passage covers 21 T cell receptor beta chains from one sample sequenced in a study of blood T cell repertoires in COVID-19. Sequenced by immunoSEQ multiplex PCR; TCRdb stores in-frame clones only, minus some. The sample has about 180,000 clones, around 80% seen once. Sequencing was performed on peripheral blood. These receptors came from an elderly woman with COVID-19, enrolled during active disease.

V and J are TRBV7-2 and TRBJ1-3; TRBD1 matches at 8 bases. Germline CDR1 reads SGHTA; CDR2 reads FQGNSA. The CDR3 length is 15 residues. Trimming took 6 bases from V and 4 from J; bases not matched to a gene: 8. This CDR3 reads CASRSGQGGGNTIYF. CDR3 sequence (DNA): TGTGCCAGCAGATCAGGACAGGGCGGGGGAAACACCATATATTTT. Supplemented by reference TRBV7-2 and TRBJ1-3, the full variable domain reads GAGVSQSPSNKVTEKGKDVELRCDPISGHTALYWYRQSLGQGLEFLIYFQGNSAPDKSGLPSDRFSAERTGGSVSTLTIQRTQQEDSAVYLCASRSGQGGGNTIYFGEGSWLTVV.

This chain uses TRBV11-3 with TRBJ2-7, with a possible D match to TRBD2 (6 bases). V lost 5 bases to trimming and J lost 2 bases, with 16 bases between them. The CDR3 has 15 amino acids. Looked up from germline, CDR1 is SGHNT and CDR2 is YENEEA. CDR3 region: CASSPLRGRTYEQYF. DNA for the CDR3: TGTGCCAGCAGCCCACTTCGGGGGAGGACCTACGAGCAGTACTTC.

The chain joins TRBV2 to TRBJ1-1; perhaps TRBD1 as D (6 bases). Germline lookup yields CDR1 SNHLY and CDR2 FYNNEI. CDR3 length: 13 amino acids. V was pared by 5 bases and J by 1 base, with 8 bases between. This CDR3 is CASSRGGNTEAFF. CDR3 DNA: TGTGCCAGCAGTCGAGGGGGGAACACTGAAGCTTTCTTT.

This chain connects TRBV30 to TRBJ2-7; D is unresolved. This CDR3 spans 11 amino acids. Germline assignment: CDR1 GTSNPN and CDR2 SVGIG (reference sequence). V lost 0 bases and J lost 4, with 4 bases in between. The CDR3 sequence: CAWSVLYEQYF. The CDR3 DNA reads as TGTGCCTGGAGTGTACTGTACGAGCAGTACTTC.

The genes are TRBV20-1 and TRBJ1-1; D gene unclear. Germline CDR1 reads DFQATT; CDR2 reads SNEGSKA (reference sequence). CDR3 size: 10 residues. V gave up 5 bases and J gave up 7 bases, with 8 bases separating them. The CDR3 region has the DNA TGCAGTGCTTCCGGTGGTGAAGCTTTCTTT. This translates into CSASGGEAFF.

This sequence joins TRBV12-3 or TRBV12-4 and TRBJ2-5, with D possibly being TRBD1 (5 bases). V lost 3 bases to trimming and J lost 5 bases, with 10 bases between them. The CDR3 is 13 residues long. In DNA, the CDR3 is TGTGCCAGCAGTTTGGGGCGTCGGGAGACCCAGTACTTC. Encoded protein: CASSLGRRETQYF.

The genes are TRBV5-1 and TRBJ2-7, with 10 bases that match TRBD1. Trimming at V came to 3 bases and at J to 3 bases, leaving 6 bases not matched to a gene. There are 15 residues in the CDR3. Germline CDR1 reads SGHRS; CDR2 reads YFSETQ. This CDR3 reads CASSWTRDRGYEQYF. CDR3 DNA: TGCGCCAGCAGCTGGACCCGGGACAGGGGCTACGAGCAGTACTTC.

Remarks on this clone: This sample also contains other DNA sequences that code for the same CDR3. The rearrangement uses TRBV5-1 and TRBJ2-1, with D uncertain. V shed 0 bases and J shed 6 bases, with 7 bases lying between them. Germline CDR1 and CDR2: SGHRS and YFSETQ. CDR3 length: 13 amino acids. In DNA form, the CDR3 reads TGCGCCAGCAGCTTGGGACTCTCCAATGAGCAGTTCTTC. This codes for CASSLGLSNEQFF.

The chain couples TRBV19 to TRBJ1-1; tentatively, D is TRBD1 (5 bases). The germline V and J ends were trimmed by 6 bases and 0 bases, with 11 bases remaining between them. The CDR3 covers 14 residues. Germline CDR1 is LNHDA and CDR2 is SQIVND (reference sequence). CDR3 residues: CASRKGQLNTEAFF. The CDR3 bases are TGTGCCAGTAGAAAGGGGCAGTTGAACACTGAAGCTTTCTTT.

V usage is TRBV5-5 and J usage is TRBJ2-7; unclear D gene. Germline V gives CDR1 SGHKS, CDR2 YYEKEE (reference sequence). CDR3 length equals 12 residues. V lost 1 base, J lost 4 bases, and 6 bases lay in between. CDR3 loop: CASSLSIYEQYF. DNA of the CDR3: TGTGCCAGCAGCTTGAGCATATACGAGCAGTACTTC. The variable domain in full, completed from reference TRBV5-5 and TRBJ2-7, reads DAGVTQSPTHLIKTRGQQVTLRCSPISGHKSVSWYQQVLGQGPQFIFQYYEKEERGRGNFPDRFSARQFPNYSSELNVNALLLGDSALYLCASSLSIYEQYFGPGTRLTVT.

The V gene is TRBV4-2, the J gene TRBJ2-4; maybe TRBD2 (5 bases). Per germline, CDR1 LGHNA and CDR2 YNFKEQ. The CDR3 is 17 residues long. V lost 0 bases and J lost 0, with 12 bases in between. This chain's CDR3 is CASSQDTSGLAKNIQYF. CDR3 DNA: TGTGCCAGCAGCCAAGATACCAGCGGTCTAGCCAAAAACATTCAGTACTTC.

This chain connects TRBV28 to TRBJ1-5, with D tentatively TRBD1 (6 bases). This CDR3 has 14 amino acids. V shed 7 bases and J shed 6 bases, with 16 bases lying between them. Looked up from germline, CDR1 is MDHEN and CDR2 is SYDVKM. The CDR3 loop is CASNIAGVGQPQHF. CDR3 nucleotide sequence: TGTGCCAGCAACATTGCAGGGGTTGGTCAGCCCCAGCATTTT.

This chain joins TRBV11-3 and TRBJ2-2; a weak D match, TRBD1 (5 bases). Trimming stripped 3 bases from V and 2 bases from J, with 7 bases between. This CDR3 has 14 amino acids. Per the germline V gene, CDR1 is SGHNT and CDR2 is YENEEA. CDR3 protein: CASSFDRNTGELFF. CDR3 nucleotide sequence: TGTGCCAGCAGCTTCGACAGAAACACCGGGGAGCTGTTTTTT.

The chain is built from TRBV7-2 and TRBJ1-6, with TRBD1 matching 7 bases. The CDR3 spans 14 residues. Germline lookup yields CDR1 SGHTA and CDR2 FQGNSA. V trimming: 5 bases; J trimming: 5 bases; junction bases outside the gene matches: 3. This chain's CDR3 is CASSADRNNSPLHF. The CDR3 DNA is TGTGCCAGCAGCGCGGACAGGAATAATTCACCCCTCCACTTT.

This chain uses TRBV19 with TRBJ2-3; 8 bases map to TRBD2. Trimming at V came to 6 bases and at J to 5 bases, leaving 10 bases not matched to a gene. CDR3 length equals 15 residues. The germline V gene has CDR1 LNHDA and CDR2 SQIVND (reference sequence). CDR3 residues: CASSRLARGGDTQYF. CDR3 nucleotide sequence: TGTGCCAGTAGCAGACTAGCGCGAGGCGGAGATACGCAGTATTTT.

The table lists this clone with a few counts. V gene TRBV7-9 combines with J gene TRBJ2-6; maybe TRBD1 (5 bases). Germline V CDR1 and CDR2: SEHNR, FQNEAQ (reference sequence). Trimming shortened V by 5 bases and J by 9 bases, and 17 bases separated the two germline ends. The CDR3 length is 15 residues. CDR3 protein: CASSPGWGRGNVLTF. The CDR3 DNA sequence: TGTGCCAGCAGCCCTGGCTGGGGTAGGGGCAACGTCCTGACTTTC.

The DNA for the CDR3 is TGTGCCAGCAGCTCTCCTCTCGCGGGATTTCCCACAGATACGCAGTATTTT. It yields the protein CASSSPLAGFPTDTQYF. The V gene is TRBV7-9, the J gene TRBJ2-3; possibly TRBD2 for D (6 bases). The ends were cut back, 4 bases at V and 2 bases at J, with 19 bases in the middle. Looked up from germline, CDR1 is SEHNR and CDR2 is FQNEAQ (reference sequence). This CDR3 comprises 17 residues.

This clone was seen just once. The rearrangement joins TRBV10-1 to TRBJ1-6; 8 nucleotides agree with TRBD1. The CDR3 extends over 14 amino acids. Germline V gene sequence: CDR1 WNHNN, CDR2 SYGVQD (reference sequence). After removal of 7 bases from V and 9 bases from J, the junction contained 8 bases not matched to a gene. The CDR3 protein is CASNVDRGGSPLHF. Written as DNA, the CDR3 is TGCGCCAGCAACGTTGACAGGGGAGGTTCACCCCTCCACTTT.

This chain connects TRBV2 to TRBJ2-2; possible D gene TRBD1, 6 bases. CDR1 and CDR2 (germline): SNHLY, FYNNEI. The CDR3 totals 13 residues. Trimming left V 7 bases short and J 6 bases short, with 12 bases between. The CDR3 protein is CASTGVEAGELFF. CDR3 DNA: TGTGCCAGCACAGGGGTCGAGGCCGGGGAGCTGTTTTTT.

This chain links TRBV3-1 (or the pseudogene TRBV3-2) with TRBJ2-3; D perhaps matches TRBD1 (5 bases). Between the trimmed V and J ends, which lost 7 bases and 2 bases, there was a span of 10 bases. CDR1 and CDR2 from the germline V gene are LGHDT and YNNKEL (reference sequence). The CDR3 runs to 13 residues. CDR3: CASTQGFTDTQYF. DNA of the CDR3: TGTGCCAGCACCCAGGGCTTCACAGATACGCAGTATTTT.

The chain is built from TRBV7-2 and TRBJ2-5; 7 bases agree with TRBD2. CDR3 length equals 14 residues. The V gene's germline CDR1 is SGHTA and CDR2 FQGNSA. With 5 bases clipped from V and 2 bases from J, the junction kept 5 bases outside the gene matches. CDR3 bases: TGTGCCAGCAGCGAGTCTAGCGGACAAGAGACCCAGTACTTC. Translated: CASSESSGQETQYF.